This TCR beta chain originates from a study of Tregs in tolerant kidney transplant recipients. General study findings and limits: Some patients' samples used different primers over time, so nucleotide sequences weren't comparable. Tolerant patients' donor-specific Tregs expanded beyond overall Tregs, suggesting antigen-driven growth.

The nonmyeloablative bone marrow transplants came from related graft donors, with transient mixed chimerism. Unstimulated regulatory T cells (CD4+CD25+CD127-), CD4+CD25- non-regulatory cells, CD4 and CD8 cells were FACS-sorted from thawed PBMCs. For this clone: As yet, its antigen is unknown.

TCRdb's copy holds only in-frame clones and misses some; the assay was immunoSEQ multiplex PCR. The table records 45,000 to 55,000 clones, 91% of them present only once. This material consisted of CD8+ T cells from blood (PBMCs), taken 24 months after the transplant. This receptor was taken from a human patient who received a combined kidney and bone marrow transplant. Among the T cells, some may be from the graft donor.

The CDR3 nucleotides read TGTGCCAGCAGCTTAGCAGTGAAGGGGGGGGCAGATACGCAGTATTTT. It translates to CASSLAVKGGADTQYF. The V and J genes are TRBV7-6 and TRBJ2-3; tentatively, D is TRBD2 (7 bases). Germline assignment: CDR1 SGHVS and CDR2 FNYEAQ. V was cut by 0 bases and J by 4 bases, with 14 bases left in between. The CDR3 contains 16 residues.